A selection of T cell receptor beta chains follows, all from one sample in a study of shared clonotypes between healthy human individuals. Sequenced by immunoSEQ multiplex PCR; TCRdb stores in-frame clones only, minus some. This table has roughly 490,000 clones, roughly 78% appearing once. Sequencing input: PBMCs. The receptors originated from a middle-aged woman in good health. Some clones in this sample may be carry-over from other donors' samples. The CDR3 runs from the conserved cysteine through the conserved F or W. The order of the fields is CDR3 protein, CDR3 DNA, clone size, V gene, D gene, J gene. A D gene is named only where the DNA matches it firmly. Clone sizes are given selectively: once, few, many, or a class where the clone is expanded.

CASSFTTDPGYTF TGCGCCAGCAGCTTTACCACAGATCCTGGCTACACCTTC . TRBV5-1 . TRBJ1-2
CASSPPSPPSGRFYEQFF TGTGCCAGCTCACCCCCTTCTCCCCCTAGCGGGAGATTCTATGAGCAGTTCTTC . TRBV18 TRBD2 TRBJ2-1
CASSEITGRFYEQYF TGTGCCAGCAGTGAAATAACAGGGAGATTCTACGAGCAGTACTTC . TRBV2 . TRBJ2-7
CASSGHRVEETQYF TGTGCCAGCAGCGGCCACAGGGTAGAAGAGACCCAGTACTTC . TRBV7-8 . TRBJ2-5
CASSLDSTGGYTIYF TGTGCCAGCAGCTTAGATTCGACAGGGGGCTACACCATATATTTT . TRBV7-9 TRBD1 TRBJ1-3
CASSTHRDGYNEQFF TGTGCCAGCAGCACCCACAGGGACGGGTACAATGAGCAGTTCTTC once TRBV13 . TRBJ2-1
CAWSDYPTREQYF TGTGCCTGGAGTGACTACCCTACGCGGGAGCAGTACTTC . TRBV30 . TRBJ2-7
CASSRLKPEAFF TGTGCCTCAAGCAGGCTGAAACCTGAAGCTTTCTTT . TRBV30 . TRBJ1-1
CATSRDGLAGAETQYF TGTGCCACCAGCAGAGATGGACTAGCGGGAGCAGAGACCCAGTACTTC . TRBV15 TRBD2 TRBJ2-5
CASGPGQPLETQYF TGTGCTAGTGGTCCGGGACAGCCTTTGGAGACCCAGTACTTC . TRBV12-5 TRBD1 TRBJ2-5
CASNRLDREHEQYF TGTGCCAGCAACCGCCTCGACCGGGAGCACGAGCAGTACTTC . TRBV28 . TRBJ2-7
CASSERVRQGTYNEQFF TGTGCCAGCAGTGAAAGGGTTCGACAGGGGACATACAATGAGCAGTTCTTC many TRBV6-1 TRBD1 TRBJ2-1
CASRKRSGNSYNEQFF TGTGCCAGCAGGAAACGATCGGGCAACTCCTACAATGAGCAGTTCTTC . TRBV2 . TRBJ2-1
CASSPALEGPQYF TGTGCCAGCAGTCCGGCCCTAGAAGGGCCCCAGTACTTC . TRBV27 . TRBJ2-5
CASGQGETQYF TGTGCCTCAGGACAGGGTGAGACCCAGTACTTC once TRBV30 TRBD1 TRBJ2-5
CAISETSGRYEQYF TGTGCCATCAGTGAGACTAGCGGGAGGTACGAGCAGTACTTC . TRBV6-6 TRBD2 TRBJ2-7
CASSRTSGKQETQYF TGTGCCAGCTCACGGACTAGCGGGAAACAAGAGACCCAGTACTTC . TRBV18 TRBD2 TRBJ2-5
CASSEIRPQETQYF TGCGCCAGCAGTGAGATACGGCCACAAGAGACCCAGTACTTC . TRBV10-2 . TRBJ2-5
CASSQHQSGISGANVLTF TGCGCCAGCAGCCAACATCAATCCGGGATCTCTGGGGCCAACGTCCTGACTTTC few TRBV4-3 . TRBJ2-6
CASSQTTAGSTIYF TGTGCCAGCAGCCAAACGACAGCCGGGTCCACCATATATTTT . TRBV14 . TRBJ1-3
CASSRDAGSLEKLFF TGTGCCAGCAGTAGAGATGCAGGGTCACTGGAAAAACTGTTTTTT . TRBV7-2 . TRBJ1-4
CASSWTALNTGELFF TGTGCCAGCAGTTGGACAGCCTTAAACACCGGGGAGCTGTTTTTT once TRBV5-4 . TRBJ2-2
CASNPSGRSYNEQFF TGTGCCAGCAACCCTAGCGGGCGATCCTACAATGAGCAGTTCTTC . TRBV6-6 TRBD2 TRBJ2-1
CASSLTGAGTEAFF TGTGCCAGCAGCTTGACAGGGGCGGGCACTGAAGCTTTCTTT . TRBV7-3 TRBD1 TRBJ1-1
CASSEAGGVGYGYTF TGTGCCAGCAGTGAAGCCGGGGGAGTAGGCTATGGCTACACCTTC . TRBV6-1 . TRBJ1-2
CASSVEGGLENEQFF TGTGCCAGCAGTGTAGAGGGAGGGCTTGAGAATGAGCAGTTCTTC . TRBV2 TRBD2 TRBJ2-1
CASSPGGPYTGELFF TGTGCCAGCAGTCCCGGGGGGCCCTACACCGGGGAGCTGTTTTTT . TRBV28 . TRBJ2-2
CASSARLAGGYNEQFF TGTGCCAGCAGCGCCCGACTAGCGGGAGGGTACAATGAGCAGTTCTTC . TRBV7-6 TRBD2 TRBJ2-1
CASSSRDRQTQYF TGTGCCAGTAGTAGCCGGGACAGACAGACCCAGTACTTC . TRBV19 TRBD1 TRBJ2-5
CASSLVSRGTTEAFF TGTGCCAGCAGCTTGGTGTCCAGGGGCACCACTGAAGCTTTCTTT . TRBV5-5 . TRBJ1-1
CASIETGGYKQYF TGTGCCAGCATCGAGACAGGGGGTTATAAGCAGTACTTC . TRBV2 TRBD1 TRBJ2-7
CASRGAGRRADTQYF TGTGCCAGCAGGGGAGCGGGAAGGAGGGCAGATACGCAGTATTTT . TRBV7-2 TRBD2 TRBJ2-3
CASSSTSGRRGEQFF TGTGCTAGCAGCTCGACTAGCGGGAGGAGGGGTGAGCAGTTCTTC . TRBV7-7 TRBD2 TRBJ2-1
CASKFGTGDTEAFF TGTGCCAGCAAATTCGGGACAGGGGACACTGAAGCTTTCTTT . TRBV27 TRBD1 TRBJ1-1
CASRIAAPSYNEQFF TGTGCCAGCAGGATAGCGGCTCCATCCTACAATGAGCAGTTCTTC . TRBV6-5 . TRBJ2-1
CAWSAGGSGEQYF TGTGCCTGGAGTGCAGGGGGATCTGGCGAGCAGTACTTC . TRBV30 TRBD1 TRBJ2-7
CASSMSSGRFYEQYF TGTGCCAGCAGTATGTCCAGCGGGAGATTCTACGAGCAGTACTTC . TRBV27 TRBD2 TRBJ2-7
CASSPELARGYEQYF TGCGCCAGCAGCCCGGAGCTCGCCAGGGGCTACGAGCAGTACTTC . TRBV5-1 . TRBJ2-7
CASSLVWSPGGGQNRNEQYF TGCGCCAGCAGCTTGGTTTGGAGCCCTGGGGGGGGCCAGAACAGGAACGAGCAGTACTTC . TRBV5-1 . TRBJ2-7